This entry describes one TCR beta chain. Antigen: not known. The entry originates in a study of immune heterogeneity within non-small cell lung tumors. At the level of the study: The tumors comprised several squamous cell carcinomas, approximately 10 non-squamous carcinomas and 1 not otherwise specified.

At about 600 ng per sample, bulk tumor genomic DNA provided the template. Surgery yielded several widely spaced biopsies per primary tumor. Curative operations were performed on patients who had untreated, newly diagnosed non-small cell lung cancer. Findings and caveats of the study: Locally, T-cell clonality showed a moderate but significant correlation with tumor mutational burden measured at the same site (R about 0.34). Most high-frequency T-cell receptor beta clonotypes were specific to a single patient. Dominant CDR3 beta clonotypes repeated across a patient's tumor loci, while different loci held unique high-frequency clones.

CDR1 is SNHLY and CDR2 is FYNNEI in the germline V gene. This CDR3 region has 12 residues. Trimming left V 4 bases short and J 2 bases short, with 6 bases between. In a multiplex PCR, 32 V and 13 J primers amplified TCR beta CDR3. MiXCR, applied by TCRdb to the multiplex PCR reads, yields one record per CDR3 protein. In the table there are fewer than 2,500 distinct CDR3 sequences, about 46% of which are singletons. Material for sequencing was lung tumor tissue. This TCR came from a man in his 70s with non-small cell lung cancer. The J gene is TRBJ2-7, the V gene TRBV2, with D uncertain. The CDR3 loop reads CASSGDTYEQYF. The CDR3 DNA reads TGTGCCAGCAGTGGCGACACCTACGAGCAGTACTTC.